The 20 T cell receptor beta chains reported below all come from one sample, sequenced in a study of blood T cell repertoires in COVID-19. Clones were read by immunoSEQ multiplex PCR, and TCRdb kept only the in-frame ones, dropping some. The sample carries some 270,000 clones, approximately 85% recorded once. Material for sequencing was peripheral blood. Source of these receptors: a human donor with COVID-19, enrolled during active disease. The donor label of this sample is uncertain.

This rearrangement joins TRBV15 to TRBJ2-1; 15 nucleotides line up with TRBD2. The CDR3 consists of 16 residues. Unmatched junction bases numbered 5, after V lost 2 bases and J lost 9 bases. Per germline, CDR1 LNHNV and CDR2 YYDKDF (reference sequence). The CDR3 sequence: CATSRWTSGRGAEQFF. The DNA for the CDR3 is TGTGCCACCAGCAGATGGACTAGCGGGAGGGGTGCTGAGCAGTTCTTC.

The J gene is TRBJ1-1, the V gene TRBV19, with TRBD1 identical over 8 bases. The CDR3 has 17 amino acids. The junction had 18 bases not matched to a gene; V was cut back by 11 bases and J by 1 base. The germline V gene has CDR1 LNHDA and CDR2 SQIVND (reference sequence). The CDR3 DNA is TGTGCCGTCTCAAATGGTGGCAGGGGGCGGGGGAACACTGAAGCTTTCTTT. It is translated as CAVSNGGRGRGNTEAFF.

The V and J genes are TRBV10-3 and TRBJ1-6, with TRBD1 as a possible D gene (6 bases). The CDR3 spans 17 residues. The V gene's germline CDR1 is ENHRY and CDR2 SYGVKD. V was clipped by 0 bases and J by 7 bases, with 16 bases between them. The CDR3 protein is CAISESIQPGVNSPLHF. CDR3 sequence (DNA): TGTGCCATCAGTGAGTCAATACAGCCAGGGGTAAATTCACCCCTCCACTTT.

This sequence joins TRBV7-2 and TRBJ2-1, with TRBD2 matching over 8 bases. V was pared by 4 bases and J by 4 bases, with 6 bases of the junction left unmatched. The CDR3 covers 15 residues. From germline, CDR1 is SGHTA and CDR2 FQGNSA. The CDR3 DNA reads TGTGCCAGCAGCTCCTCAACTAGCGGTTACAATGAGCAGTTCTTC. This translates into CASSSSTSGYNEQFF.

This chain uses TRBV6-5 with TRBJ2-5; a weak D match, TRBD1 (7 bases). The CDR3 consists of 12 residues. Germline V lookup: CDR1 MNHEY, CDR2 SVGAGI. Trimming stripped 11 bases from V and 3 bases from J, with 13 bases between. Here the CDR3 reads CAGSRGEETQYF. CDR3 in DNA: TGTGCCGGTAGCAGGGGGGAAGAGACCCAGTACTTC.

The gene calls are TRBV18 and TRBJ1-1; 8 bases are shared with TRBD1. Per germline, CDR1 KGHSH and CDR2 LQKENI. Germline trimming cut 3 bases from V and 1 base from J; bases unmatched to any gene: 4. There are 15 residues in the CDR3. The CDR3 is CASSPSDRENTEAFF. Written as DNA, the CDR3 is TGTGCCAGCTCACCTTCGGACAGGGAGAACACTGAAGCTTTCTTT.

The V gene is TRBV12-3 or TRBV12-4, the J gene TRBJ1-1; D perhaps matches TRBD1 (5 bases). V was cut by 8 bases and J by 4 bases, with 8 bases left in between. This CDR3 contains 11 residues. CDR3 bases: TGTGCCAGCGGCGGGGGCACTGAAGCTTTCTTT. The encoded protein is CASGGGTEAFF.

The rearrangement joins TRBV19 to TRBJ1-1; perhaps TRBD1 as D (5 bases). Deletions cut 3 bases from V and 0 bases from J, with 17 bases between. The CDR3 runs to 17 residues. Germline loops: CDR1 LNHDA, CDR2 SQIVND (reference sequence). The CDR3 is CASSIGLSEGMNTEAFF. The CDR3 nucleotides are TGTGCCAGTAGTATTGGCTTGTCGGAGGGGATGAACACTGAAGCTTTCTTT.

The chain carries TRBV11-2 and TRBJ2-7, with 7 bases identical to TRBD2. From germline, CDR1 is SGHAT and CDR2 FQNNGV. After removal of 0 bases from V and 7 bases from J, the junction contained 9 bases not matched to a gene. The CDR3 has 15 residues. The CDR3 coding sequence is TGTGCCAGCAGCTTAGACGGGGGAGGGTTGAGTGAGCAGTACTTC. This encodes CASSLDGGGLSEQYF. Full variable domain (outside the CDR3, taken from reference TRBV11-2 and TRBJ2-7): EAGVAQSPRYKIIEKRQSVAFWCNPISGHATLYWYQQILGQGPKLLIQFQNNGVVDDSQLPKDRFSAERLKGVDSTLKIQPAKLEDSAVYLCASSLDGGGLSEQYFGPGTRLTVT.

The chain combines TRBV29-1 with TRBJ2-3; 8 nucleotides agree with TRBD2. The ends lost 7 bases at V and 2 bases at J; junction bases unmatched: 5. In germline, CDR1 is SQVTM, CDR2 ANQGSEA. The CDR3 covers 13 residues. The CDR3 DNA is TGCAGCGGGCTAGCGGGCTCCACAGATACGCAGTATTTT. This translates into CSGLAGSTDTQYF.

The chain links TRBV7-8 to TRBJ1-5, with 9 positions matching TRBD1. The V gene's germline CDR1 is SGHVS and CDR2 FQNEAQ. Trimming at V came to 5 bases and at J to 5 bases, leaving 4 bases not matched to a gene. The CDR3 is 14 amino acids. The CDR3, as DNA: TGTGCCAGCAGCCGAGACAGGGGGGATCAGCCCCAGCATTTT. Amino acids: CASSRDRGDQPQHF.

The V call is TRBV28, the J call TRBJ1-1, with TRBD1 identical over 7 bases. CDR3 length: 12 residues. Trimming removed 2 bases from V and 9 bases from J; junction bases left unmatched: 3. CDR1 and CDR2 (germline): MDHEN, SYDVKM. CDR3 DNA sequence: TGTGCCAGCAGTTTACGACAGGGCAAAGCTTTCTTT. It encodes CASSLRQGKAFF. Variable domain in full (rest from reference TRBV28 and TRBJ1-1): DVKVTQSSRYLVKRTGEKVFLECVQDMDHENMFWYRQDPGLGLRLIYFSYDVKMKEKGDIPEGYSVSREKKERFSLILESASTNQTSMYLCASSLRQGKAFFGQGTRLTVV.

The CDR3 is CATSTGWNYGYTF. The CDR3 region has the DNA TGTGCCACCTCGACAGGGTGGAACTATGGCTACACCTTC. The chain carries TRBV12-3 or TRBV12-4 and TRBJ1-2, with 7 bases identical to TRBD1. The CDR3 is 13 amino acids. Trimming at V came to 10 bases and at J to 2 bases, leaving 7 bases not matched to a gene.

In this sample, this clone turned up a few times. The chain couples TRBV18 to TRBJ2-7; D might be TRBD1 (6 bases). With 3 bases removed from V and 7 bases from J, the gap between germline ends came to 16 bases. Germline V gene sequence: CDR1 KGHSH, CDR2 LQKENI. The CDR3 runs to 14 residues. CDR3 DNA sequence: TGTGCCAGCTCACCTGACAGGCCCCCCGGGGAGCAGTACTTC. This sequence encodes CASSPDRPPGEQYF.

A remark on this clone: Relative to the germline gene, one junction end is altered; a read error may explain this. The V and J genes are TRBV7-9 and TRBJ2-7; a possible D gene is TRBD2 (6 bases). The germline V gene has CDR1 SEHNR and CDR2 FQNEAQ (reference sequence). This CDR3 has 14 residues. The CDR3, as DNA: TGTGCCAGCAGCGTAGCGGCCAGTGTGTACGAGCAGTACTTC. Protein: CASSVAASVYEQYF.

DNA for the CDR3: TGCAGTGCTAGTGACCCCGGGACTAGCGGGCCCCTTACCGATGAGCAGTTCTTC. This translates into CSASDPGTSGPLTDEQFF. The chain is built from TRBV20-1 and TRBJ2-1; 12 nucleotides align to TRBD2. V lost 3 bases and J lost 8; bases outside the gene matches: 17. The CDR3 length is 18 residues. Per the germline V gene, CDR1 is DFQATT and CDR2 is SNEGSKA (reference sequence).

The chain carries TRBV11-3 and TRBJ2-2; D not resolved. Looked up from germline, CDR1 is SGHNT and CDR2 is YENEEA. V lost 1 base to trimming and J lost 0 bases, with 6 bases between them. The CDR3 extends over 15 amino acids. CDR3 sequence (DNA): TGTGCCAGCAGCTTAGGGGCAGCGAACACCGGGGAGCTGTTTTTT. Translated, it gives CASSLGAANTGELFF.

The sample holds one count of this clone. J is TRBJ2-7 and V is TRBV14, with D possibly TRBD1 on 5 matching bases. The CDR3 covers 14 residues. V lost 0 bases to trimming and J lost 3 bases, with 9 bases between them. CDR1 and CDR2 (germline): SGHDN, FVKESK. The CDR3 nucleotides are TGTGCCAGCAGCCAAGATGAGACAGACTACGAGCAGTACTTC. Translated, it gives CASSQDETDYEQYF.

The V call is TRBV10-2, the J call TRBJ1-2; TRBD1 agrees at 7 bases. Unmatched junction bases numbered 6, after V lost 0 bases and J lost 8 bases. The CDR3 consists of 14 residues. CDR1 and CDR2 (germline): WSHSY, SAAADI. The CDR3 bases are TGCGCCAGCAGTGAGTCGACAGGGACTAGGGGCTACACCTTC. Translation gives CASSESTGTRGYTF.

V gene TRBV3-1 (or the pseudogene TRBV3-2) combines with J gene TRBJ2-7; possible D gene TRBD2, 5 bases. CDR3 length: 14 amino acids. Germline V gene lookup returns CDR1 LGHDT and CDR2 YNNKEL (reference sequence). V lost 2 bases and J lost 1, with 9 bases in between. The CDR3 loop reads CASSQFRLSYEQYF. DNA of the CDR3: TGTGCCAGCAGCCAATTCAGACTATCCTACGAGCAGTACTTC.